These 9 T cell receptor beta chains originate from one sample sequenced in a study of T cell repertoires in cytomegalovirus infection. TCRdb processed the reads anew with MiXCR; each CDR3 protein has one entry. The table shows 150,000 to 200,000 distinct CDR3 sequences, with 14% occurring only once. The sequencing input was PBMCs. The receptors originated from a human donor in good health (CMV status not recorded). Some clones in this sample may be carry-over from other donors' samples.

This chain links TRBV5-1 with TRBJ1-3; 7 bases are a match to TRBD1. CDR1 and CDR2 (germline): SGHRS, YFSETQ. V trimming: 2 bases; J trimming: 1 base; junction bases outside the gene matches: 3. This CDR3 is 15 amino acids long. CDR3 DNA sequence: TGCGCCAGCAGCTTTGAGGGACAGTCTGGAAACACCATATATTTT. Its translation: CASSFEGQSGNTIYF.

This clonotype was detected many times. CDR3 nucleotides: TGTGCCAGCAGTCTTCGCCGGCCCGGGGGCACTGAAGCTTTCTTT. Translation gives CASSLRRPGGTEAFF. V gene TRBV7-9 combines with J gene TRBJ1-1, with D possibly matching TRBD1 (5 bases). Trimming took 6 bases from V and 4 from J, leaving 18 bases between them. Germline-derived CDR1 and CDR2 are SEHNR and FQNEAQ (reference sequence). The CDR3 contains 15 residues. Supplemented by reference TRBV7-9 and TRBJ1-1, the full variable domain reads DTGVSQNPRHKITKRGQNVTFRCDPISEHNRLYWYRQTLGQGPEFLTYFQNEAQLEKSRLLSDRFSAERPKGSFSTLEIQRTEQGDSAMYLCASSLRRPGGTEAFFGQGTRLTVV.

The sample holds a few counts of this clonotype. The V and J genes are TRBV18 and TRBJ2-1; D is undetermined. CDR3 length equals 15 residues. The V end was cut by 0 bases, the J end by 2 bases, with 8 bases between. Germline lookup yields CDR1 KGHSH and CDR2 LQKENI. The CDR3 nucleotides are TGTGCCAGCTCACCACCAGGTGACCCCTACAATGAGCAGTTCTTC. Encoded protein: CASSPPGDPYNEQFF.

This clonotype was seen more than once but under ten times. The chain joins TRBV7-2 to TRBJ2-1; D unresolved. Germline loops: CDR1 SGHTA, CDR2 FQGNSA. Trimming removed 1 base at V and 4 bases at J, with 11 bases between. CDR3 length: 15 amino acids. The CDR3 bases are TGTGCCAGCAGCTTAGTCGGAAAGGTATACAATGAGCAGTTCTTC. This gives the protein CASSLVGKVYNEQFF. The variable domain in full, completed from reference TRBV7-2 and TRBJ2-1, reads GAGVSQSPSNKVTEKGKDVELRCDPISGHTALYWYRQSLGQGLEFLIYFQGNSAPDKSGLPSDRFSAERTGGSVSTLTIQRTQQEDSAVYLCASSLVGKVYNEQFFGPGTRLTVL.

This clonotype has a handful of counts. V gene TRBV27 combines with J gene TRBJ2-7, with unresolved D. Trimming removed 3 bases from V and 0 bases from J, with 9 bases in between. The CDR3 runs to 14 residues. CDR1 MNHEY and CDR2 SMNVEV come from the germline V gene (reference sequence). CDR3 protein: CASSFGPTSYEQYF. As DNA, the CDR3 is TGTGCCAGCAGTTTTGGGCCAACCTCCTACGAGCAGTACTTC.

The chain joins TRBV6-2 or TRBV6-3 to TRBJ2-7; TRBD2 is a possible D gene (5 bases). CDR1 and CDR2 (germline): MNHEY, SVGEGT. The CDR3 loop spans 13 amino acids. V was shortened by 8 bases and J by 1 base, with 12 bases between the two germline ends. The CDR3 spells CASERGRSYEQYF. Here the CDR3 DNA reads TGTGCCAGCGAACGGGGAAGGTCCTACGAGCAGTACTTC.

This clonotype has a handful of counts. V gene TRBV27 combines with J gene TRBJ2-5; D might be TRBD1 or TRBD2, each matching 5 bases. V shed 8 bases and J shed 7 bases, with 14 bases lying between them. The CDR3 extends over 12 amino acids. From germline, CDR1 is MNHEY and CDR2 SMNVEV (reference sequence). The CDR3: CASHRGDGTQYF. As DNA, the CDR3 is TGTGCCAGCCATAGGGGAGACGGGACCCAGTACTTC.

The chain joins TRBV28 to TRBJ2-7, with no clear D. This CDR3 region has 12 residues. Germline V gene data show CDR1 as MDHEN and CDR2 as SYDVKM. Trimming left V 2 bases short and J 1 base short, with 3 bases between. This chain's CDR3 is CASSLLSYEQYF. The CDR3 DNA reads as TGTGCCAGCAGTTTACTGTCCTACGAGCAGTACTTC.

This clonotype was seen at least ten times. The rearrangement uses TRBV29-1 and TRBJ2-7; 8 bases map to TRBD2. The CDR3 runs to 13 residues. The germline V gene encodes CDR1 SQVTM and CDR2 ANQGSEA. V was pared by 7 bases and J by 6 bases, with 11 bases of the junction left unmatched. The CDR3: CSARMSGRAEQYF. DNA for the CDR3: TGCAGCGCCCGGATGAGCGGGAGAGCCGAGCAGTACTTC.